The rows below give T cell receptor beta chains drawn from one sample of a study of tumor-infiltrating lymphocytes in primary liver carcinoma. TCRdb independently ran MiXCR on the multiplex PCR reads; one entry per CDR3 protein. The sample shows 330,000 or so distinct CDR3 sequences, roughly 61% of them seen only once. The sequencing sample was made of peripheral blood. The receptor source for this set is a man aged 35-49 years with primary liver carcinoma and hepatitis B virus infection. Both conserved end residues are trimmed from each CDR3. D genes are given only for firm matches.

>NA|TRBV10-3|TRBJ2-7
AIRDGVDNEQY
>NA|TRBV11-2|TRBJ2-7
ASSLGPTTHEQY
>NA|TRBV11-2|TRBJ2-5
ASSRGPGRQETQY
>NA|TRBV5-1|TRBJ1-4
AGSPTSTNEKLF
>NA|TRBV6-1|TRBJ1-6
ASSGSRGGSPLH
>NA|TRBV11-2|TRBJ2-7
ASSKSQGYEQY
>NA|TRBV11-1|TRBJ2-5
ASSPRQPQETQY
>NA|TRBV11-2|TRBJ2-5
ASLEERRGVGTQY
>NA|TRBV6-6|TRBJ1-4
ASSSPQGANEKLF
>NA|TRBV4-3|TRBJ1-1
ASSQDETGWSGEAF
>NA|TRBV29-1|TRBJ2-5
SADLLGQETQY
>NA|TRBV5-1|TRBJ2-3
ASGLAEQDTQY
>TRBD2|TRBV5-6|TRBJ2-5
ASSTGLAGGFGTQY
>TRBD2|TRBV4-2|TRBJ2-2
ARSQALAGGLANTGELF
>TRBD2|TRBV20-1|TRBJ2-3
SASLAGNTDTQY
>TRBD1|TRBV6-1|TRBJ2-5
ASISGQQETQY
>TRBD2|TRBV10-1|TRBJ2-2
AGSDHAGGLPTGELF
>TRBD1|TRBV7-9|TRBJ1-2
ASSLARVTGIHGYT
>NA|TRBV6-2/TRBV6-3|TRBJ2-2
TSSYSGSPGELL
>NA|TRBV28|NA
ASRRTSGRLDTQH
>NA|TRBV29-1|TRBJ2-1
SVEPGSGYNEQF
>NA|TRBV11-2|TRBJ2-1
GSSLAAGSGDYYEQF
>TRBD1|TRBV5-6|TRBJ2-2
VSSFSGTGGAGGEQF
>NA|TRBV10-3|TRBJ2-3
AISERSTDTQY
>TRBD1|TRBV28|TRBJ2-7
ASSLLPSDRGVYEQY
>TRBD2|TRBV6-1|TRBJ2-3
ASAYTGGSTDTQY
>NA|TRBV5-5|TRBJ1-2
ASSFFQGHFGSYGYT
>TRBD1|TRBV6-5|TRBJ1-4
ANSPTGGSEKLF
>NA|TRBV6-1|TRBJ2-7
ASSVRQGAYEQY
>TRBD1|TRBV5-4|TRBJ2-2
ASSRDRRTGELF
>NA|TRBV29-1|TRBJ2-3
GVIPSAGTDTQY
>NA|TRBV28|TRBJ2-7
ASRSSPGPEQY
>TRBD1|TRBV12-3/TRBV12-4|TRBJ2-7
ASTILGQGSYEQY
>TRBD1|TRBV20-1|TRBJ2-4
SARGTGAPIQY
>NA|TRBV4-1|TRBJ1-5
AGSQDLRGSYQPQH
>TRBD1|TRBV11-1|TRBJ2-1
ASSWDRVNNKQF
>TRBD1|TRBV5-1|TRBJ2-3
ASSSGRDSNTDTQY
>TRBD1|TRBV12-3/TRBV12-4|TRBJ2-3
ASSLDRQGSTDTQY
>TRBD2|TRBV19|TRBJ2-7
ASSIQRIGLAMGEQY
>TRBD1|TRBV11-2|TRBJ1-1
ASSPRTGLNTEDI